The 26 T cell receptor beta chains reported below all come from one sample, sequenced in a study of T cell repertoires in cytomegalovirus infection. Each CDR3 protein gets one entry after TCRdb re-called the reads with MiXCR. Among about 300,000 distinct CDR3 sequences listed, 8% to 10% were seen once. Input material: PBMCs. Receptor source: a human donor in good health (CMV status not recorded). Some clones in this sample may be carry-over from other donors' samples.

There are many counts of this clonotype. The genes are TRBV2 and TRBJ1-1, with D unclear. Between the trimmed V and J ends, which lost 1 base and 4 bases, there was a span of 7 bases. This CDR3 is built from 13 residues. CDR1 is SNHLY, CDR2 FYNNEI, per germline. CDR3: CASSEGAGTEAFF. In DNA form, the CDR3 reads TGTGCCAGCAGTGAAGGGGCTGGCACTGAAGCTTTCTTT. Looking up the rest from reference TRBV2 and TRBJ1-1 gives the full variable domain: EPEVTQTPSHQVTQMGQEVILRCVPISNHLYFYWYRQILGQKVEFLVSFYNNEISEKSEIFDDQFSVERPDGSNFTLKIRSTKLEDSAMYFCASSEGAGTEAFFGQGTRLTVV.

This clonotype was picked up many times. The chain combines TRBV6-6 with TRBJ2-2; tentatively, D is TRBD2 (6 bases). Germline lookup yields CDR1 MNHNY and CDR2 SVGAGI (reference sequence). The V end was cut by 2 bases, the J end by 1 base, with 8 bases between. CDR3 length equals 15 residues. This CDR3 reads CASSYGGWNTGELFF. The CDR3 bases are TGTGCCAGCAGTTACGGGGGGTGGAACACCGGGGAGCTGTTTTTT.

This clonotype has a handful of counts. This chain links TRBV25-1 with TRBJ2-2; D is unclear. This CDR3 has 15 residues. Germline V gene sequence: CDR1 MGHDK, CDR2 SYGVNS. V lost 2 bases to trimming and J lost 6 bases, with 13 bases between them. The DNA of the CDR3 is TGTGCCAGCAGTGAAGAGGTCTTGGGGTCCGGGGAGCTGTTTTTT. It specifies CASSEEVLGSGELFF.

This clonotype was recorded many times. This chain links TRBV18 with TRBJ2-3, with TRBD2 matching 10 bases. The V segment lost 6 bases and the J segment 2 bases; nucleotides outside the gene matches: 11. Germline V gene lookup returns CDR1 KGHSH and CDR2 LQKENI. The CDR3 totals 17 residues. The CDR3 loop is CASSPRLAGAATDTQYF. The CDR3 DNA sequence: TGTGCCAGCTCCCCCCGGCTAGCGGGGGCAGCCACAGATACGCAGTATTTT. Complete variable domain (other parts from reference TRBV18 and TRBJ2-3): NAGVMQNPRHLVRRRGQEARLRCSPMKGHSHVYWYRQLPEEGLKFMVYLQKENIIDESGMPKERFSAEFPKEGPSILRIQQVVRGDSAAYFCASSPRLAGAATDTQYFGPGTRLTVL.

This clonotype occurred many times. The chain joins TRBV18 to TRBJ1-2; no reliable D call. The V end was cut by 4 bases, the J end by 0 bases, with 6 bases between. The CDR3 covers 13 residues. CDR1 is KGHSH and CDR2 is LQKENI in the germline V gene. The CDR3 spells CASSLNSNYGYTF. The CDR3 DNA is TGTGCCAGCTCACTCAACTCTAACTATGGCTACACCTTC.

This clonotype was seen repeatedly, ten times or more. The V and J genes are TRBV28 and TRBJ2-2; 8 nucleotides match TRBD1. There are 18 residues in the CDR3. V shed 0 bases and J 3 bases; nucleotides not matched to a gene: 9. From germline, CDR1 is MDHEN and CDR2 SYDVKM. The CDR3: CASSLWGKGQAYTGELFF. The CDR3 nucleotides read TGTGCCAGCAGTTTATGGGGAAAGGGACAGGCCTACACCGGGGAGCTGTTTTTT.

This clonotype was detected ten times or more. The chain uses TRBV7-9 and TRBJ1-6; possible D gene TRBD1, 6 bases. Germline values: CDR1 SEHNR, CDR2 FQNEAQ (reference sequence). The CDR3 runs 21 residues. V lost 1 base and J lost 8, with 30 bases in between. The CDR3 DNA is TGTGCCAGCAGCTTAGTAAGCGGTTCGGCAGGGGTAACCGATTTACATTCACCCCTCCACTTT. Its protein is CASSLVSGSAGVTDLHSPLHF.

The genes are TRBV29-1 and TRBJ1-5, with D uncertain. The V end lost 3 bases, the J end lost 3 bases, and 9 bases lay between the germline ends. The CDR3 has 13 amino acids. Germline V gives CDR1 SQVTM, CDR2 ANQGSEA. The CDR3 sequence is CSVEVGINQPQHF. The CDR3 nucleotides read TGCAGCGTTGAGGTGGGAATCAATCAGCCCCAGCATTTT.

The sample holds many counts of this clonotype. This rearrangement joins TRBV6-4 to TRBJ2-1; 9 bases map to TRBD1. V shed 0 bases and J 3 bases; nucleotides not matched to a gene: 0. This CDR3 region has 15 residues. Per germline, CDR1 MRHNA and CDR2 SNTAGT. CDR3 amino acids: CASSDSTGGYNEQFF. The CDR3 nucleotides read TGTGCCAGCAGTGACTCGACAGGGGGCTACAATGAGCAGTTCTTC.

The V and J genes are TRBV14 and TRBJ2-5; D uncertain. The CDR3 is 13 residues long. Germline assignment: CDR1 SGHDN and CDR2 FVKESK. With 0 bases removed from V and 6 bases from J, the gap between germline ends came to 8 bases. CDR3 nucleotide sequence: TGTGCCAGCAGCCAAGAAAGCGTCCAGACCCAGTACTTC. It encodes CASSQESVQTQYF.

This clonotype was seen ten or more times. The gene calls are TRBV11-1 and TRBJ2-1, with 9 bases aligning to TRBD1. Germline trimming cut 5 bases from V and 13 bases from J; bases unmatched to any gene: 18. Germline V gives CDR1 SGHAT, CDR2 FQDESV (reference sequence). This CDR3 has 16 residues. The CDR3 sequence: CASSGTQGAPRVGQFF. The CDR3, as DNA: TGTGCCAGCAGCGGAACACAGGGGGCACCGCGGGTTGGACAGTTCTTC.

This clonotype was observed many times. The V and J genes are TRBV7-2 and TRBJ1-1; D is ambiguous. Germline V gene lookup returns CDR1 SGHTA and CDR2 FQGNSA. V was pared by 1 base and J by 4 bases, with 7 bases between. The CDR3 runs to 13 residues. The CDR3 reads CASSLGLATEAFF. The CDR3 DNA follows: TGTGCCAGCAGCTTAGGCCTCGCCACTGAAGCTTTCTTT.

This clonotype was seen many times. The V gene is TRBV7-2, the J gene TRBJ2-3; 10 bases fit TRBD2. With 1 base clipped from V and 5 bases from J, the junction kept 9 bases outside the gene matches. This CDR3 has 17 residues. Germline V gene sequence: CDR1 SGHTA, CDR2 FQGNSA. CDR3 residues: CASSLVASGGALDTQYF. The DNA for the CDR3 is TGTGCCAGCAGCTTAGTGGCGAGCGGGGGGGCCTTAGATACGCAGTATTTT.

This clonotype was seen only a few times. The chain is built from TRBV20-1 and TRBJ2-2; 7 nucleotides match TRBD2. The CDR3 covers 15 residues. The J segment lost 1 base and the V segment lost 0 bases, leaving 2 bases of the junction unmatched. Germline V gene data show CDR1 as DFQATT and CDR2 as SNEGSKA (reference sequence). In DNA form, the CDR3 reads TGCAGTGCTAGAGAAGCGGGAATGAACACCGGGGAGCTGTTTTTT. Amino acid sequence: CSAREAGMNTGELFF.

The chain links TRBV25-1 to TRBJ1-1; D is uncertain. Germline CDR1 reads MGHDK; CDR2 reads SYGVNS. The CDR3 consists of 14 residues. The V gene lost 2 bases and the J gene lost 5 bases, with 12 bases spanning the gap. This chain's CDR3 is CASSELWGRTEAFF. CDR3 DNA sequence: TGTGCCAGCAGTGAACTTTGGGGAAGGACTGAAGCTTTCTTT.

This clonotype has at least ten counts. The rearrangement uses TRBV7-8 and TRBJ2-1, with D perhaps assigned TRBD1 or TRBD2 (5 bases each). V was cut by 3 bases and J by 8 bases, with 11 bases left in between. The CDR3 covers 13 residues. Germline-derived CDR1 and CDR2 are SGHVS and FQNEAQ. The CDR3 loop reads CASSLGVADEQFF. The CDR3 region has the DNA TGTGCCAGCAGCTTGGGGGTAGCCGATGAGCAGTTCTTC.

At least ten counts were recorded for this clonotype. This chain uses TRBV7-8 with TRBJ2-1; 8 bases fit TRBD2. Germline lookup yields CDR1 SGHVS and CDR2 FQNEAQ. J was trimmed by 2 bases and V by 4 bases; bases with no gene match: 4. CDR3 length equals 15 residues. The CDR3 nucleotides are TGTGCCAGCAGCTCTCGCGGGGGGCCCTACAATGAGCAGTTCTTC. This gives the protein CASSSRGGPYNEQFF.

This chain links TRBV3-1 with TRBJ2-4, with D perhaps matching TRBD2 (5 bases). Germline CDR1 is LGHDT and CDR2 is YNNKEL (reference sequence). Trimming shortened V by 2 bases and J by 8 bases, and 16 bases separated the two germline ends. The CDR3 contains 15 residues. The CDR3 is CASSQTYVSGDIQYF. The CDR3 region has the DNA TGTGCCAGCAGCCAAACTTATGTCAGCGGCGACATTCAGTACTTC. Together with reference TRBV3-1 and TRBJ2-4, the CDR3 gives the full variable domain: DTAVSQTPKYLVTQMGNDKSIKCEQNLGHDTMYWYKQDSKKFLKIMFSYNNKELIINETVPNRFSPKSPDKAHLNLHINSLELGDSAVYFCASSQTYVSGDIQYFGAGTRLSVL.

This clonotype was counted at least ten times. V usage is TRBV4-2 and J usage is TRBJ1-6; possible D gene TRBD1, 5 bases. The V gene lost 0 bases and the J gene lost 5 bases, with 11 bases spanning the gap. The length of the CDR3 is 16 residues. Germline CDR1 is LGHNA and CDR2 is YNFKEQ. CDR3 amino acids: CASSQEAGNNNSPLHF. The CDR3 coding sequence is TGTGCCAGCAGCCAAGAAGCAGGGAATAATAATTCACCCCTCCACTTT.

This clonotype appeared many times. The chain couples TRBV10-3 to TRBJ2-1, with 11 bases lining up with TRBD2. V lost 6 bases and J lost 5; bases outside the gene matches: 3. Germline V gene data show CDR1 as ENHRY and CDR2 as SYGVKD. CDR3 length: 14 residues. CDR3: CAIRASGGHNEQFF. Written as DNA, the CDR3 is TGTGCCATCAGAGCTAGCGGGGGGCACAATGAGCAGTTCTTC.

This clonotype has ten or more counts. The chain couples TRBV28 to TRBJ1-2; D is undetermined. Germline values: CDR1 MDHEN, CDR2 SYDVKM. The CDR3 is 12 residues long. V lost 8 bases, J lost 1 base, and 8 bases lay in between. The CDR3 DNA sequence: TGTGCCAGCTCCCACCTTAACTATGGCTACACCTTC. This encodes CASSHLNYGYTF.

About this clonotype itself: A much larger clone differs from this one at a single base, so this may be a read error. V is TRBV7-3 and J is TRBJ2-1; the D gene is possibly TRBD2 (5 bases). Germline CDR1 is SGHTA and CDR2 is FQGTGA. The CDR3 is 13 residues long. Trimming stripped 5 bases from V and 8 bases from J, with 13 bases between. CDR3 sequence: CASSHQTGDEQFF. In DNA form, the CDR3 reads TGTGCCAGCAGCCATCAAACCGGGGATGAGCAGTTCTTC.

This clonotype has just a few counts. CDR3 sequence reads: CASSLRQGYSNQPQHF. The CDR3 nucleotides are TGTGCCAGCAGTTTAAGGCAGGGGTATAGCAATCAGCCCCAGCATTTT. The chain combines TRBV28 with TRBJ1-5; tentatively, D is TRBD1 (6 bases). The CDR3 is made up of 16 amino acids. Germline CDR1 and CDR2: MDHEN and SYDVKM. Trimming took 2 bases from V and 0 from J, leaving 11 bases between them.

The CDR3 is CASSLAENTKNIQYF. In nucleotides, the CDR3 is TGTGCCAGCAGCTTGGCCGAGAATACCAAAAACATTCAGTACTTC. The chain uses TRBV7-9 and TRBJ2-4; D gene unclear. Trimming took off 3 bases at V and 2 bases at J, with 11 bases between the two ends. The CDR3 sequence is 15 residues long. Germline V gene sequence: CDR1 SEHNR, CDR2 FQNEAQ (reference sequence). The complete variable domain, with remaining parts taken from reference TRBV7-9 and TRBJ2-4, reads DTGVSQNPRHKITKRGQNVTFRCDPISEHNRLYWYRQTLGQGPEFLTYFQNEAQLEKSRLLSDRFSAERPKGSFSTLEIQRTEQGDSAMYLCASSLAENTKNIQYFGAGTRLSVL.

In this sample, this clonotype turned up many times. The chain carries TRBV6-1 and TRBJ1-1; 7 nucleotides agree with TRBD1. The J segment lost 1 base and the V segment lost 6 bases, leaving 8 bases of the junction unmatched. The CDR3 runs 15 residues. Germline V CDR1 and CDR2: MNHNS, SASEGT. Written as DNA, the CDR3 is TGTGCCAGCAGATTAGGGGGCGAGAGGAACACTGAAGCTTTCTTT. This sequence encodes CASRLGGERNTEAFF.

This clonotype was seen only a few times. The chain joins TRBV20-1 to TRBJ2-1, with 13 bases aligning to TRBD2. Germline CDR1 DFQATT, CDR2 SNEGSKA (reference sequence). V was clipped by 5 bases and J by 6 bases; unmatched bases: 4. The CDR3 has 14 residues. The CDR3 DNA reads TGCAGTGCTCTCACTAGCGGGGGGGCCAATGAGCAGTTCTTC. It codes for CSALTSGGANEQFF.